This T cell receptor (beta chain) is from a study of breast tumors, draining lymph nodes, adjacent tissues. Germline loops: CDR1 MNHEY, CDR2 SMNVEV (reference sequence). This CDR3 has 15 amino acids. Trimming removed 4 bases from V and 8 bases from J, with 18 bases in between. Overall study findings and caveats: Compared with lymph nodes, tumors were less diverse; compared with nontumor tissue, more. Luminal-like breast cancer showed significantly greater tumor-nontumor repertoire similarity than basal-like breast cancer did.

This clonotype was seen ten or more times. Its antigen remains unknown. Breast cancer patients provided tissue from their axillary draining lymph nodes. TCRdb fed the multiplex PCR reads into MiXCR, producing one record per CDR3 protein. The table lists about 110,000 distinct CDR3 sequences, more than 30% of them singletons. The specimen sequenced was axillary lymph node tissue. The TCR was taken from a female donor with breast cancer. Some clones in this sample may be carry-over from other donors' samples. J is TRBJ2-1 and V is TRBV27; D possibly matches TRBD1 or TRBD2 (6 bases each). CDR3 coding DNA: TGTGCCAGCAGTTCATTATTCGCAGGGGAGGATGAGCAGTTCTTC. This encodes CASSSLFAGEDEQFF.